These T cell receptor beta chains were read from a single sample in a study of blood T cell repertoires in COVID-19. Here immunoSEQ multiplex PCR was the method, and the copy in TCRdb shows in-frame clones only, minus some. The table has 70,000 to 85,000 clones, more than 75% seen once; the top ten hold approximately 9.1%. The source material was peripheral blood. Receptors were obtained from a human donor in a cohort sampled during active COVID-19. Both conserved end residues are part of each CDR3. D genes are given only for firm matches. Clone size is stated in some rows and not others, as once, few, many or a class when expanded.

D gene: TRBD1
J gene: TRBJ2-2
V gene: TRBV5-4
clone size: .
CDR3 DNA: TGTGCCAGCAGCTTAAAAGGGGGCGAAACCGGGGAGCTGTTTTTT
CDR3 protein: CASSLKGGETGELFF

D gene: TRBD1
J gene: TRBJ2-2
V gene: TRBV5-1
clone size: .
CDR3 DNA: TGCGCCAGCACACCTAATGGACAGGGTAACACCGGGGAGCTGTTTTTT
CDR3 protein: CASTPNGQGNTGELFF

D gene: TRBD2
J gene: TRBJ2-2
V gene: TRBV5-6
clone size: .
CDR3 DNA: TGTGCCAGCAGCGGACCGGGACTAGCGGCCACCGGGGAGCTGTTTTTT
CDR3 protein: CASSGPGLAATGELFF

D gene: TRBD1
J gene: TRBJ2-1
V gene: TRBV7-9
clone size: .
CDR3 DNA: TGTGCCAGCAGCTACCGGGACAGGGGGGTTGCGAATGAGCAGTTCTTC
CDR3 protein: CASSYRDRGVANEQFF

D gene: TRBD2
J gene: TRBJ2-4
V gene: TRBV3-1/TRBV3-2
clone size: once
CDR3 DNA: TGTGCCAGCAGCCTTCACTACGGGGGGGGTAACATTCAGTACTTC
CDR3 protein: CASSLHYGGGNIQYF

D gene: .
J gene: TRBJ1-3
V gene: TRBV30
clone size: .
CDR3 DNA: TGTGCCTGGAGCGGGACAGGAAACACCATATATTTT
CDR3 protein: CAWSGTGNTIYF

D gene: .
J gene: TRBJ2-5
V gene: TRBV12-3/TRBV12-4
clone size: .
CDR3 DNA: TGTGCCAGCAGTTTAGTTAGGACTGAGACCCAGTACTTC
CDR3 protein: CASSLVRTETQYF

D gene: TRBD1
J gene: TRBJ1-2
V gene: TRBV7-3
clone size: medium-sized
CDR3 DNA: TGTGCCAGCAGCTCGACAGGGTCCGGGGGCTACACCTTC
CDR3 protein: CASSSTGSGGYTF

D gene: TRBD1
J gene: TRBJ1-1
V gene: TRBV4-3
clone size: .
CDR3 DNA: TGCGCCAGCAGCCAAGAGGAGGGGGCGAGGGCTGAAGCTTTCTTT
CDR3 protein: CASSQEEGARAEAFF

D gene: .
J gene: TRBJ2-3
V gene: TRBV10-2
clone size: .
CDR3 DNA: TGCGCCAGCAGTGACAGGTTCACAGATACGCAGTATTTT
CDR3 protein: CASSDRFTDTQYF

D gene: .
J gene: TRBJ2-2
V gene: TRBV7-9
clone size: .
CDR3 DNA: TGTGCCAGCAGCTTTCCGGGATTACTCACCGGGGAGCTGTTTTTT
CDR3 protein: CASSFPGLLTGELFF

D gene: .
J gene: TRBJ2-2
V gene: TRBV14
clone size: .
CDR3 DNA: TGTGCCAGCAGCCAAGATCTCGCGGTCGTGACCGGGGAGCTGTTTTTT
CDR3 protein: CASSQDLAVVTGELFF

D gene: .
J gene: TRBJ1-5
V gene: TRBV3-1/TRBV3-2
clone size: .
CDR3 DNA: TGTGCCAGCAGCCAAGATCGGTTCAATCAGCCCCAGCATTTT
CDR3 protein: CASSQDRFNQPQHF

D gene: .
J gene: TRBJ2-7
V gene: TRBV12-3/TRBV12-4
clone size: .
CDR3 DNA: TGTGCCAGCAGCCCGTCTCTAGCCGAGCAGTACTTC
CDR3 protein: CASSPSLAEQYF

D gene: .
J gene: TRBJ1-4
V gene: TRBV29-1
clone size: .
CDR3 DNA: TGCAGCGGGTATACGGGTAATGAAAAACTGTTTTTT
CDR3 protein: CSGYTGNEKLFF

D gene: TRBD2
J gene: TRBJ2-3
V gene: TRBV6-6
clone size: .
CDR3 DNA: TGTGCCAGCAGTTACGGACTAGCGGGTAGGACAGATACGCAGTATTTT
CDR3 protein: CASSYGLAGRTDTQYF

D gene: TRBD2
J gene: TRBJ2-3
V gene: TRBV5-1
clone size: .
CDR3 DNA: TGCGCCAGCAGCTTGGCCAGCGGGAGGCGGGGAGATACGCAGTATTTT
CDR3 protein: CASSLASGRRGDTQYF

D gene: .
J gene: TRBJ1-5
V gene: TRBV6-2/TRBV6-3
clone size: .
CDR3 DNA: TGTGCCAGCAGTCGGGTCCCGAATCAGCCCCAGCATTTT
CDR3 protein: CASSRVPNQPQHF

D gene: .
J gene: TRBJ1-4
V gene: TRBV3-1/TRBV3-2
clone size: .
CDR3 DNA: TGTGCCAGCAGCCAAGAGGCTTCTGAAAAACTGTTTTTT
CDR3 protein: CASSQEASEKLFF

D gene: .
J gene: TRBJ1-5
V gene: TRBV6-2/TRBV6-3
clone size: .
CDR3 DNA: TGTGCCAGCAGTTACGGGGGCTCTTATAGCAATCAGCCCCAGCATTTT
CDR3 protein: CASSYGGSYSNQPQHF

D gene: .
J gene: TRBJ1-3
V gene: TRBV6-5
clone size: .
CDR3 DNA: TGTGCCAGCAGGTCTCTGGGGGGATGGGGCAACACCATATATTTT
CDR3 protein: CASRSLGGWGNTIYF

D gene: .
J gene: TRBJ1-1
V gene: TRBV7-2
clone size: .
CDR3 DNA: TGTGCCAGCAGCTTAGTAACCGGGGACACTGAAGCTTTCTTT
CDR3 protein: CASSLVTGDTEAFF

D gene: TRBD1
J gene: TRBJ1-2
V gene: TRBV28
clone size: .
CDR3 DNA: TGTGCCAGCAGTCGGACAGGGACTAACTATGGCTACACCTTC
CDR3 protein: CASSRTGTNYGYTF

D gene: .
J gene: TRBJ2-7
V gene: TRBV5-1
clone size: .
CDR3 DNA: TGCGCCAGCAGTTGGTCAGGGGCCCCCTACGAGCAGTACTTC
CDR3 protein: CASSWSGAPYEQYF

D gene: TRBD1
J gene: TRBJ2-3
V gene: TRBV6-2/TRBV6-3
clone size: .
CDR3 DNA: TGTGCCAGCAGTGCCCGGGACAGGGGGCAGTATTTT
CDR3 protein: CASSARDRGQYF

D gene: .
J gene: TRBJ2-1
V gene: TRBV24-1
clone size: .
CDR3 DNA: TGTGCCACCAGTGAATTGATGTTGAGCTCCTACAATGAGCAGTTCTTC
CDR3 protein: CATSELMLSSYNEQFF

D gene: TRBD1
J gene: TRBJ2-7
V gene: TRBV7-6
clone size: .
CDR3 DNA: TGTGCCAGCAGCAGGACAGGGTTCGAGCAGTACTTC
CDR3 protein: CASSRTGFEQYF